The clone carrying this T cell receptor (beta chain) appeared a few times. These data are taken from a study of T cells after yellow fever vaccination. Study conclusions and caveats: A small proportion of clonotypes was detected in both the CD4 and CD8 compartments. A weaker but faster secondary response was observed, peaking on day 5 versus 15.

They built TCR cDNA with 5'RACE template switching, a step that put in a universal primer site and UMIs. TCRdb itself ran the 5' RACE reads through MiXCR, one entry per CDR3 protein. The repertoire has about 85,000 distinct CDR3 sequences, less than 15% of them found once; the top ten carry under 30%. CDR1 MGHRA and CDR2 YSYEKL come from the germline V gene. The germline V and J ends were trimmed by 1 base and 7 bases, with 11 bases remaining between them. This CDR3 contains 13 residues. This clonotype originated in a man younger than 35 who received the YFV17D yellow fever vaccine. Sequences were derived from CD8+ T cells not binding an NS4B(214-222) dextramer, sorted from PBMCs, sampled 21 days after the first yellow fever vaccination. The chain is built from TRBV4-1 and TRBJ2-7, with D hard to call. Here the CDR3 DNA reads TGCGCCAGCAGCCAAGTATCGGCACCGGAGCAGTACTTC. It encodes CASSQVSAPEQYF.